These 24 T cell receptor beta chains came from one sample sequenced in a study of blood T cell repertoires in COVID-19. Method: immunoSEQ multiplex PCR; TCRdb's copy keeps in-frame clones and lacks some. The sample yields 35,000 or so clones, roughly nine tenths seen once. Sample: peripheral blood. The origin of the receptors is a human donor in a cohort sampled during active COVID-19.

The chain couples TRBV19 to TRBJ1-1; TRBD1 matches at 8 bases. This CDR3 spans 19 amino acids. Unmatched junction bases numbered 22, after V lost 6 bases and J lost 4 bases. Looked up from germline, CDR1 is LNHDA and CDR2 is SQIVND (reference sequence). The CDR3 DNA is TGTGCCAGTAGCAAGCCCAGGGGGCGAGAAAGAAACGCGGGCACTGAAGCTTTCTTT. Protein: CASSKPRGRERNAGTEAFF.

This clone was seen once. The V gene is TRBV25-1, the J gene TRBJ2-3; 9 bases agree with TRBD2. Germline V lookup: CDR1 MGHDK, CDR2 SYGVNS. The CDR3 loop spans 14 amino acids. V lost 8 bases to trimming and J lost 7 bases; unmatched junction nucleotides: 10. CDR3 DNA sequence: TGTGCCAGCCACGGGGGCGGGAGGGTACATACGCAGTATTTT. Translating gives CASHGGGRVHTQYF.

The CDR3 region has the DNA TGTGCCAGCAGCAGACGCCCCGGGACTAGCGGGAGCAATGAGCAGTTCTTC. The encoded protein is CASSRRPGTSGSNEQFF. This rearrangement joins TRBV21-1 to TRBJ2-1; TRBD2, the table's D call, lacks a check against the DNA. TRBV21-1 is listed as a pseudogene. This CDR3 is built from 17 residues.

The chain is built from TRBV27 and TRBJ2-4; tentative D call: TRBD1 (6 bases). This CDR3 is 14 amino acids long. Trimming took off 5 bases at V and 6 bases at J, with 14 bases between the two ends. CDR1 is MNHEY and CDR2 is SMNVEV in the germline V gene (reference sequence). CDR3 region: CASSPNRVGNIQYF. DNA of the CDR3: TGTGCCAGCAGTCCTAACAGGGTCGGAAACATTCAGTACTTC.

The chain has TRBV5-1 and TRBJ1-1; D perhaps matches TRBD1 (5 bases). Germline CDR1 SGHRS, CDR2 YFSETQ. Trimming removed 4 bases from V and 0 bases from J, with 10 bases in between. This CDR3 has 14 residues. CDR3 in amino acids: CASSAQGVNTEAFF. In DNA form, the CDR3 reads TGCGCCAGCAGCGCCCAGGGTGTGAACACTGAAGCTTTCTTT. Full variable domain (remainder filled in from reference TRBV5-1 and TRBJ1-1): KAGVTQTPRYLIKTRGQQVTLSCSPISGHRSVSWYQQTPGQGLQFLFEYFSETQRNKGNFPGRFSGRQFSNSRSEMNVSTLELGDSALYLCASSAQGVNTEAFFGQGTRLTVV.

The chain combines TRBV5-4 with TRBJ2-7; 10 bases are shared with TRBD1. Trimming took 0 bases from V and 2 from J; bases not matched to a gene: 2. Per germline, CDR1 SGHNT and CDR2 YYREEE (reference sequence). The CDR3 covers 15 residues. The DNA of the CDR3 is TGTGCCAGCAGCTTGGGGGGGACAGGGGCCTACGAGCAGTACTTC. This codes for CASSLGGTGAYEQYF.

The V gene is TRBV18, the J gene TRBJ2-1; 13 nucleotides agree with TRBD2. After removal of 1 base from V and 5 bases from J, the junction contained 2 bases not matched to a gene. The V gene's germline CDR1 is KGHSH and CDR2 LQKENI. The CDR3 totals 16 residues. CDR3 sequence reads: CASSPQGLAGNNEQFF. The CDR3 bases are TGTGCCAGCTCACCACAGGGACTAGCGGGGAACAATGAGCAGTTCTTC. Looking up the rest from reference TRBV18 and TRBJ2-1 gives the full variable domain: NAGVMQNPRHLVRRRGQEARLRCSPMKGHSHVYWYRQLPEEGLKFMVYLQKENIIDESGMPKERFSAEFPKEGPSILRIQQVVRGDSAAYFCASSPQGLAGNNEQFFGPGTRLTVL.

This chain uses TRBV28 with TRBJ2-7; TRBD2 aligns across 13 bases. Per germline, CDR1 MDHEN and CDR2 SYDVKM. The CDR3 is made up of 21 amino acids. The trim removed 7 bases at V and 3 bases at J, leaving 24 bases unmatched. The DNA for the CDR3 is TGTGCCAGCAACGGGTCCGGGACAGGGACTAGCGGGGCCGGTAGGGTCTACGAGCAGTACTTC. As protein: CASNGSGTGTSGAGRVYEQYF.

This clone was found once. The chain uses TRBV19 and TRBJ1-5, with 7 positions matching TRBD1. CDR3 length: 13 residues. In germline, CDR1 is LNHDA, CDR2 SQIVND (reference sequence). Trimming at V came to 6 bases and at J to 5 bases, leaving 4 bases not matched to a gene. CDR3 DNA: TGTGCCAGTAGCCTAACAGGGGATCAGCCCCAGCATTTT. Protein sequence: CASSLTGDQPQHF.

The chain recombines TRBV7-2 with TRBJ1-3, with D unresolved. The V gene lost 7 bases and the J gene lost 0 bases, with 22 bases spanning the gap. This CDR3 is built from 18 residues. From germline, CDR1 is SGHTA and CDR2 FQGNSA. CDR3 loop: CASTLTPGLGGSGNTIYF. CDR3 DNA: TGTGCCAGCACCCTGACTCCGGGTCTCGGTGGCTCTGGAAACACCATATATTTT.

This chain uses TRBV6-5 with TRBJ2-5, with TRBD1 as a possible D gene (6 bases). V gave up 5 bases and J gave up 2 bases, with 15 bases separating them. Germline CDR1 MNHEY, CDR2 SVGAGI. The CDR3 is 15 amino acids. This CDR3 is CASSTPGAPQETQYF. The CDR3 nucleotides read TGTGCCAGCAGTACTCCAGGGGCTCCTCAAGAGACCCAGTACTTC.

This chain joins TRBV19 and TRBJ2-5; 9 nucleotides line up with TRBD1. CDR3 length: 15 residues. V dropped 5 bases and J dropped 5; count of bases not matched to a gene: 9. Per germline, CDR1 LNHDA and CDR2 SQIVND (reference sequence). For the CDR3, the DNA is TGTGCCAGTAGTCCACAACAGGGGGCGAGGGAGACCCAGTACTTC. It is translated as CASSPQQGARETQYF.

The CDR3 DNA sequence: TGTGCCAGCAGCGTCTTACAGGGGGCAGTTGGAGAGACCCAGTACTTC. It codes for CASSVLQGAVGETQYF. The chain links TRBV9 to TRBJ2-5; 9 bases match TRBD1. The CDR3 is 16 amino acids. V shed 2 bases, J shed 4 bases, and the junction held 9 bases outside the gene matches. Per germline, CDR1 SGDLS and CDR2 YYNGEE.

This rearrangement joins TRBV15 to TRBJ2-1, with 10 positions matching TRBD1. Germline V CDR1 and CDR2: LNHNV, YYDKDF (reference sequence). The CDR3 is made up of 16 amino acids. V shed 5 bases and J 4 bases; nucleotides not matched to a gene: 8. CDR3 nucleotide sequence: TGTGCCACCAGCCCCAGTTTGGGACAGGGGTACAATGAGCAGTTCTTC. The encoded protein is CATSPSLGQGYNEQFF.

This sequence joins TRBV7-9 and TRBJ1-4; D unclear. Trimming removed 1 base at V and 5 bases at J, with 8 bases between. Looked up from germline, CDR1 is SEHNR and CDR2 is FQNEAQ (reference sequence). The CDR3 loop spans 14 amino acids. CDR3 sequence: CASSLGSGNEKLFF. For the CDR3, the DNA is TGTGCCAGCAGCTTAGGGTCGGGGAATGAAAAACTGTTTTTT.

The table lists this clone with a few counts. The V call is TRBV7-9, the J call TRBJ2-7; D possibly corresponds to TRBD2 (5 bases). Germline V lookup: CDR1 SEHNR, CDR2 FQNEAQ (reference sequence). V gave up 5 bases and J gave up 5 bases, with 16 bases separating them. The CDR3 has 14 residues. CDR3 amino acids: CASSPGVIKHEQYF. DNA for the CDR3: TGTGCCAGCAGCCCCGGGGTTATTAAACACGAGCAGTACTTC.

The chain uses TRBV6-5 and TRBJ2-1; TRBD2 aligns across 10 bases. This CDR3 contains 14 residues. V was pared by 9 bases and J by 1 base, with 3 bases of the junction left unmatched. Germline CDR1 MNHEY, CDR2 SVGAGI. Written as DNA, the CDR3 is TGTGCCAGTATAGCGGGAGGTTCCTACAATGAGCAGTTCTTC. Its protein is CASIAGGSYNEQFF.

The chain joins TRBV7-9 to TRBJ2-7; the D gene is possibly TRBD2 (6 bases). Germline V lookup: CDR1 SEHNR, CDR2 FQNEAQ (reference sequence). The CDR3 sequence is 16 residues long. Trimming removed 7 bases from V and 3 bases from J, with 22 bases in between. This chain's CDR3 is CASTPGGPGLNYEQYF. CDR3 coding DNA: TGTGCCAGCACCCCTGGGGGTCCGGGACTGAACTACGAGCAGTACTTC.

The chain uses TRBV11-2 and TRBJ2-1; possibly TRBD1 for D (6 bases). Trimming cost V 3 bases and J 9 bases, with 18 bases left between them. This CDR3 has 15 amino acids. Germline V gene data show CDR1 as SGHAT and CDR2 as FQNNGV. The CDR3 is CASSLGFRGWGEQFF. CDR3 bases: TGTGCCAGCAGCTTGGGGTTCAGGGGTTGGGGTGAGCAGTTCTTC.

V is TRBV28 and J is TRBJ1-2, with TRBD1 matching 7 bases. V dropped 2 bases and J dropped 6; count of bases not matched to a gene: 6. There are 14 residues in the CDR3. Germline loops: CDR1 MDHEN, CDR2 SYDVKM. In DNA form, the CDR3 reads TGTGCCAGCAGTTTAGAGAAGGGGGCGGATGGCTACACCTTC. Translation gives CASSLEKGADGYTF.

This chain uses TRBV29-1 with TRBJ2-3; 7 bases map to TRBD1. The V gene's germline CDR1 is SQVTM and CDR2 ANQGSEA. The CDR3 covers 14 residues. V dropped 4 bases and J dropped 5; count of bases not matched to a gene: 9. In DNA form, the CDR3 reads TGCAGCGTTGCGTCTCGACAGGGTTTAGATACGCAGTATTTT. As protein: CSVASRQGLDTQYF.

CDR3 in DNA: TGTGCCAGCAGCTTAGTAGCGGGATCTCCCCGCGATACGCAGTATTTT. Its translation is CASSLVAGSPRDTQYF. The chain links TRBV9 to TRBJ2-3; 8 bases line up with TRBD2. Unmatched junction bases numbered 13, after V lost 4 bases and J lost 6 bases. Germline V lookup: CDR1 SGDLS, CDR2 YYNGEE. The CDR3 is made up of 16 amino acids.

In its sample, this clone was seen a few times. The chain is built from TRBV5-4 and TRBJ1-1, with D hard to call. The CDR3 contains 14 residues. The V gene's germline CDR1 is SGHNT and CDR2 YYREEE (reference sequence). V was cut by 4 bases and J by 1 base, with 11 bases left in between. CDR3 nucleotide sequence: TGTGCCAGCAGCCCTCGAAGAGCGAACACTGAAGCTTTCTTT. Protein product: CASSPRRANTEAFF. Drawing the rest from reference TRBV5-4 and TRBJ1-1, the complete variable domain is ETGVTQSPTHLIKTRGQQVTLRCSSQSGHNTVSWYQQALGQGPQFIFQYYREEENGRGNFPPRFSGLQFPNYSSELNVNALELDDSALYLCASSPRRANTEAFFGQGTRLTVV.

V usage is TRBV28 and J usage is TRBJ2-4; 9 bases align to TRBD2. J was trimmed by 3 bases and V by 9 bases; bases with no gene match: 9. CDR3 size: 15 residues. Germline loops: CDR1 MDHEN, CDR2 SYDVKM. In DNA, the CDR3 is TGTGCCAGTGGGTTTGCGGGAGGGTTCAAAAACATTCAGTACTTC. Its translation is CASGFAGGFKNIQYF. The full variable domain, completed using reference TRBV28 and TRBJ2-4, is DVKVTQSSRYLVKRTGEKVFLECVQDMDHENMFWYRQDPGLGLRLIYFSYDVKMKEKGDIPEGYSVSREKKERFSLILESASTNQTSMYLCASGFAGGFKNIQYFGAGTRLSVL.